This TCR beta chain was obtained from a study of blood T cells in healthy people across ages. A J-beta primer mix and a sample-barcoded 5' primer were used in a second PCR of roughly 7 to 12 cycles. TCRdb passed the 5' RACE reads through MiXCR, listing each CDR3 protein once. This table holds 1.5 million to 2 million distinct CDR3 sequences, approximately 28% found once. This clonotype was detected once. A single base separates this from a much larger clone, so it may be a read error. This CDR3 is built from 15 residues. Germline V gene sequence: CDR1 SGHRS, CDR2 YFSETQ. The chain joins TRBV5-1 to TRBJ2-7; D possibly uses TRBD1 or TRBD2 (5 bases each). The DNA matches TRBJ2-5 better at its end, which makes the J call doubtful. Sequencing was performed on blood. This clonotype originated in a woman in her twenties or thirties in good health. CDR3 in amino acids: CASSPGTDDQGTQYF. CDR3 sequence (DNA): TGCGCCAGCAGCCCCGGGACCGACGATCAAGGGACCCAGTACTTC.